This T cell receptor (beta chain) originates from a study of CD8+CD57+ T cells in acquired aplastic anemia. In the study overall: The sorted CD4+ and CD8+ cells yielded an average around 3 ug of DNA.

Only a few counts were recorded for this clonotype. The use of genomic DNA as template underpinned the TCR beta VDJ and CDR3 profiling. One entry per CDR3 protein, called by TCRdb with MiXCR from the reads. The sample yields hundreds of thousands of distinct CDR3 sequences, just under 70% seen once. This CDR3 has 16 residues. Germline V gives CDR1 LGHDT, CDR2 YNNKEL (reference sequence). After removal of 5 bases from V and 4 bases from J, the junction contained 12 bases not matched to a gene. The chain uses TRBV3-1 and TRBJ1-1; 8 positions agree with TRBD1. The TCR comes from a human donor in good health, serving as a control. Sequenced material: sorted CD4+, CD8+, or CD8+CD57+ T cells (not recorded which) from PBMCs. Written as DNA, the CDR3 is TGTGCCAGCAGCTACCCGGACAGGGCGGGGAGCACTGAAGCTTTCTTT. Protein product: CASSYPDRAGSTEAFF. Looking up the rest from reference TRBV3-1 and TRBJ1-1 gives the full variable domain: DTAVSQTPKYLVTQMGNDKSIKCEQNLGHDTMYWYKQDSKKFLKIMFSYNNKELIINETVPNRFSPKSPDKAHLNLHINSLELGDSAVYFCASSYPDRAGSTEAFFGQGTRLTVV.